The 25 T cell receptor beta chains reported below all come from one sample, sequenced in a study of blood T cells in healthy people across ages. Alongside a J-beta primer mix, a sample-barcoded 5' primer served in a second PCR lasting about 7 to 12 cycles. Using its own MiXCR run on the 5' RACE reads, TCRdb lists one record per CDR3 protein. Of 780,000 or so distinct CDR3 sequences in the sample, approximately 53% are singletons; the top ten hold 20% to 30%. The sequenced sample was blood. These receptor sequences come from a man in his forties in good health.

This clonotype was observed a few times. This chain uses TRBV2 with TRBJ1-1, with 12 nucleotides matching TRBD1. Trimming at V came to 8 bases and at J to 0 bases, leaving 16 bases not matched to a gene. Germline assignment: CDR1 SNHLY and CDR2 FYNNEI. This CDR3 contains 19 residues. CDR3 DNA sequence: TGTGCCAGCGCGCCTCTCCTGGGACAGGGGGCGAGAATGAACACTGAAGCTTTCTTT. It encodes CASAPLLGQGARMNTEAFF.

The chain has TRBV7-9 and TRBJ1-6; TRBD1 agrees at 7 bases. Germline V gene data show CDR1 as SEHNR and CDR2 as FQNEAQ (reference sequence). The length of the CDR3 is 14 residues. The J segment lost 9 bases and the V segment lost 8 bases, leaving 10 bases of the junction unmatched. The CDR3 here is CASLPKGAFSPLHF. In DNA, the CDR3 is TGTGCCAGCCTCCCGAAGGGGGCTTTTTCACCCCTCCACTTT. Complete variable domain (other parts from reference TRBV7-9 and TRBJ1-6): DTGVSQNPRHKITKRGQNVTFRCDPISEHNRLYWYRQTLGQGPEFLTYFQNEAQLEKSRLLSDRFSAERPKGSFSTLEIQRTEQGDSAMYLCASLPKGAFSPLHFGNGTRLTVT.

This sequence joins TRBV14 and TRBJ2-2, with TRBD1 matching over 9 bases. The CDR3 covers 17 residues. Germline CDR1 is SGHDN and CDR2 is FVKESK. V was pared by 2 bases and J by 2 bases, with 6 bases of the junction left unmatched. CDR3 residues: CASSQRPGQGNTGELFF. CDR3 bases: TGTGCCAGCAGCCAAAGACCGGGACAGGGAAACACCGGGGAGCTGTTTTTT.

This clonotype was seen a handful of times. The chain recombines TRBV4-3 with TRBJ2-1, with a tentative D call TRBD2 (6 bases). The germline V gene encodes CDR1 LGHNA and CDR2 YSLEER. The CDR3 extends over 15 amino acids. V was pared by 1 base and J by 6 bases, with 13 bases between. CDR3 amino acids: CASSQGRALGNEQFF. As DNA, the CDR3 is TGCGCCAGCAGCCAAGGGAGGGCCTTGGGCAATGAGCAGTTCTTC.

The CDR3 here is CASSEFEAGAAQETQYF. The CDR3 DNA reads as TGTGCCAGCAGTGAGTTCGAGGCCGGGGCAGCACAAGAGACCCAGTACTTC. The chain carries TRBV25-1 and TRBJ2-5, with D perhaps matching TRBD1 or TRBD2 (5 bases each). The CDR3 contains 17 residues. The V gene's germline CDR1 is MGHDK and CDR2 SYGVNS. V was clipped by 3 bases and J by 2 bases, with 19 bases between them.

V and J are TRBV28 and TRBJ2-6, with D unresolved. CDR3 length: 15 amino acids. Trimming took 10 bases from V and 0 from J, leaving 13 bases between them. CDR1 and CDR2 (germline): MDHEN, SYDVKM. The CDR3 is CATSLRGSGANVLTF. The CDR3 region has the DNA TGTGCCACTTCCCTGCGAGGCTCTGGGGCCAACGTCCTGACTTTC.

V gene TRBV3-1 combines with J gene TRBJ1-1; no clear D. In germline, CDR1 is LGHDT, CDR2 YNNKEL (reference sequence). The CDR3 length is 14 residues. V lost 1 base, J lost 8 bases, and 14 bases lay in between. CDR3 in DNA: TGTGCCAGCAGCCAAGGCGGGGTGATCAGAGAAGCTTTCTTT. Protein: CASSQGGVIREAFF.

This chain joins TRBV28 and TRBJ2-1; the D gene could be TRBD1 or TRBD2 (5 bases each). The CDR3 extends over 12 amino acids. Germline CDR1 MDHEN, CDR2 SYDVKM. V gave up 6 bases and J gave up 7 bases, with 10 bases separating them. The CDR3 DNA reads TGTGCCAGCAGGGGGGACGGGAATGAGCAGTTCTTC. This codes for CASRGDGNEQFF. Looking up the rest from reference TRBV28 and TRBJ2-1 gives the full variable domain: DVKVTQSSRYLVKRTGEKVFLECVQDMDHENMFWYRQDPGLGLRLIYFSYDVKMKEKGDIPEGYSVSREKKERFSLILESASTNQTSMYLCASRGDGNEQFFGPGTRLTVL.

The chain employs TRBV5-6 and TRBJ1-1, with 8 bases aligning to TRBD1. CDR1 and CDR2 (germline): SGHDT, YYEEEE. V lost 5 bases, J lost 8 bases, and 11 bases stayed unmatched. The CDR3 covers 14 residues. CDR3 in amino acids: CASRPRRTGREAFF. The DNA for the CDR3 is TGTGCCAGCAGACCCCGACGGACAGGGCGGGAAGCTTTCTTT.

A single count supports this clonotype. The gene calls are TRBV28 and TRBJ1-1; no clear D. CDR1 and CDR2 (germline): MDHEN, SYDVKM. The CDR3 length is 14 residues. Trimming took 2 bases from V and 2 from J, leaving 9 bases between them. CDR3 sequence reads: CASSLMAPNTEAFF. The CDR3 DNA reads TGTGCCAGCAGTTTAATGGCCCCTAACACTGAAGCTTTCTTT. The variable domain in full, completed from reference TRBV28 and TRBJ1-1, reads DVKVTQSSRYLVKRTGEKVFLECVQDMDHENMFWYRQDPGLGLRLIYFSYDVKMKEKGDIPEGYSVSREKKERFSLILESASTNQTSMYLCASSLMAPNTEAFFGQGTRLTVV.

V gene TRBV20-1 combines with J gene TRBJ2-3; D perhaps matches TRBD2 (6 bases). Trimming took off 6 bases at V and 6 bases at J, with 22 bases between the two ends. CDR3 length: 15 amino acids. CDR1 and CDR2 from the germline V gene are DFQATT and SNEGSKA (reference sequence). This CDR3 reads CSAYRSGAKRDTQYF. CDR3 in DNA: TGCAGTGCCTATCGTAGCGGTGCCAAAAGGGATACGCAGTATTTT.

The CDR3 DNA reads TGCAGTGCTAGAGATGCGGGAAGAATCTATCAAGAGACCCAGTACTTC. Its translation: CSARDAGRIYQETQYF. The chain recombines TRBV20-1 with TRBJ2-5; D might be TRBD2 (6 bases). Germline V lookup: CDR1 DFQATT, CDR2 SNEGSKA (reference sequence). CDR3 size: 16 residues. The V and J ends lost 0 bases and 2 bases respectively, with 16 bases between them.

Turning to this clonotype: One junction end does not reproduce the germline sequence, and a read error may be involved. J is TRBJ2-1 and V is TRBV12-3 or TRBV12-4, with TRBD2 as a possible D gene (6 bases). The CDR3 is 15 residues long. The DNA for the CDR3 is TGTGCCAGCGGTTTGGCCCGGGCGGGACACAATGAGCAGTTCTTC. Residues: CASGLARAGHNEQFF.

This rearrangement joins TRBV12-3 or TRBV12-4 to TRBJ2-3; 13 bases are a match to TRBD2. Trimming cost V 5 bases and J 4 bases; bases outside gene matches: 3. CDR3 length: 15 amino acids. The DNA for the CDR3 is TGTGCCAGCAGTACTAGCGGGGGGGGATCAGATACGCAGTATTTT. It is translated as CASSTSGGGSDTQYF.

This clonotype showed up many times. The chain recombines TRBV5-1 with TRBJ2-7, with TRBD2 identical over 8 bases. This CDR3 is built from 14 residues. The trim removed 2 bases at V and 7 bases at J, leaving 8 bases unmatched. Germline CDR1 SGHRS, CDR2 YFSETQ. CDR3 in amino acids: CASSLSGGLEEQYF. The CDR3 DNA is TGCGCCAGCAGCTTAAGCGGGGGACTAGAAGAGCAGTACTTC.

This clonotype was counted many times. The chain combines TRBV9 with TRBJ2-7; D gene ambiguous. The V gene lost 0 bases and the J gene lost 2 bases, with 9 bases spanning the gap. The CDR3 totals 14 residues. In germline, CDR1 is SGDLS, CDR2 YYNGEE. CDR3 loop: CASSVGTDPYEQYF. CDR3 nucleotide sequence: TGTGCCAGCAGCGTAGGGACGGACCCCTACGAGCAGTACTTC.

The V call is TRBV20-1, the J call TRBJ2-7; D is perhaps TRBD1 or TRBD2 (5 bases each). The V end lost 3 bases, the J end lost 10 bases, and 22 bases lay between the germline ends. The germline V gene has CDR1 DFQATT and CDR2 SNEGSKA (reference sequence). This CDR3 spans 14 amino acids. The CDR3 loop is CSASRQGALTAQYF. In DNA form, the CDR3 reads TGCAGTGCTAGTCGGCAGGGAGCGTTGACGGCCCAGTACTTC.

The V and J genes are TRBV20-1 and TRBJ2-7; 14 nucleotides agree with TRBD2. This CDR3 is 16 amino acids long. CDR1 is DFQATT and CDR2 is SNEGSKA in the germline V gene (reference sequence). V lost 0 bases, J lost 5 bases, and 6 bases stayed unmatched. CDR3 amino acids: CSARDIGLAGGDEQYF. DNA for the CDR3: TGCAGTGCTAGAGATATCGGACTAGCGGGAGGCGACGAGCAGTACTTC.

This clonotype was seen more than once but under ten times. This chain links TRBV28 with TRBJ2-4, with D unclear. CDR3 size: 12 residues. Germline lookup yields CDR1 MDHEN and CDR2 SYDVKM. Trimming shortened V by 6 bases and J by 9 bases, and 12 bases separated the two germline ends. The CDR3 loop reads CASSEPVRIQYF. As DNA, the CDR3 is TGTGCCAGCAGCGAGCCGGTTCGCATTCAGTACTTC.

The V call is TRBV10-3, the J call TRBJ1-2; 9 bases are shared with TRBD1. The CDR3 length is 16 residues. V shed 3 bases, J shed 4 bases, and the junction held 9 bases outside the gene matches. In germline, CDR1 is ENHRY, CDR2 SYGVKD. The CDR3 DNA reads TGTGCCATCAGTGATACCGGACAGGGGAAGGGCTATGGCTACACCTTC. This encodes CAISDTGQGKGYGYTF.

This clonotype came up a few times. CDR3 loop: CSVRSGLAGSTDTQYF. In DNA, the CDR3 is TGCAGCGTTCGTTCGGGACTAGCGGGATCCACAGATACGCAGTATTTT. The V gene is TRBV29-1, the J gene TRBJ2-3, with 13 bases identical to TRBD2. Germline loops: CDR1 SQVTM, CDR2 ANQGSEA. The J segment lost 2 bases and the V segment lost 5 bases, leaving 7 bases of the junction unmatched. The CDR3 runs 16 residues.

The V call is TRBV27, the J call TRBJ2-4; D gene uncertain. CDR1 is MNHEY, CDR2 SMNVEV, per germline (reference sequence). Trimming cost V 2 bases and J 0 bases, with 11 bases left between them. The CDR3 runs 16 residues. CDR3 protein: CASSLRAVLAKNIQYF. The CDR3 DNA reads TGTGCCAGCAGTTTAAGGGCAGTTTTAGCCAAAAACATTCAGTACTTC.

This clonotype was counted between two and nine times. A much larger clone lies a single base off, so this may be a read error. V and J are TRBV7-2 and TRBJ2-7; TRBD1 agrees at 9 bases. The junction had 15 bases not matched to a gene; V was cut back by 5 bases and J by 7 bases. Germline V gene sequence: CDR1 SGHTA, CDR2 FQGNSA. The CDR3 has 16 amino acids. The CDR3 sequence is CASSKQPGQGYNEQYF. In nucleotides, the CDR3 is TGTGCCAGCAGCAAACAACCCGGACAGGGGTACAATGAGCAGTACTTC.

This clonotype was seen a handful of times. CDR3 residues: CASSQVGTGDGEQYF. CDR3 DNA: TGCGCCAGCAGCCAAGTCGGGACAGGGGACGGCGAGCAGTACTTC. This rearrangement joins TRBV4-3 to TRBJ2-5; the match to TRBD1 covers 10 bases. The J call may be faulty, since TRBJ2-7 better matches the DNA end. CDR1 is LGHNA, CDR2 YSLEER, per germline. This CDR3 comprises 15 residues.

The rearrangement links TRBV5-1 to TRBJ2-5; 9 bases agree with TRBD1. The DNA end is a closer match to TRBJ2-7, so the J assignment may be wrong. In germline, CDR1 is SGHRS, CDR2 YFSETQ. This CDR3 spans 16 amino acids. In nucleotides, the CDR3 is TGCGCCAGCAGCGACCTATTTGGACAGGGGCTTATCGAGCAGTACTTC. This translates into CASSDLFGQGLIEQYF.